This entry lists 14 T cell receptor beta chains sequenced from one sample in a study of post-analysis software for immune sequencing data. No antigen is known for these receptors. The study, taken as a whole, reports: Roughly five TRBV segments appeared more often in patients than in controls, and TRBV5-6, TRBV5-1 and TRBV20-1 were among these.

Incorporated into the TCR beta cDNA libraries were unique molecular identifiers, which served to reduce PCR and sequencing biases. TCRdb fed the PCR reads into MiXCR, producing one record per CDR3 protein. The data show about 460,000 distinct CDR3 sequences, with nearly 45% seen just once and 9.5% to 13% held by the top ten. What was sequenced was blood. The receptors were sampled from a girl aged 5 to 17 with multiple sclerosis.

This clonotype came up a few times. CDR3 coding DNA: TGTGCCAGCAGCCTCCAGGCTGGGGATCAAGAGACCCAGTACTTC. As protein: CASSLQAGDQETQYF. This chain uses TRBV7-8 with TRBJ2-5, with D unresolved. This CDR3 spans 15 amino acids. Germline CDR1 and CDR2: SGHVS and FQNEAQ. V was shortened by 5 bases and J by 2 bases, with 15 bases between the two germline ends.

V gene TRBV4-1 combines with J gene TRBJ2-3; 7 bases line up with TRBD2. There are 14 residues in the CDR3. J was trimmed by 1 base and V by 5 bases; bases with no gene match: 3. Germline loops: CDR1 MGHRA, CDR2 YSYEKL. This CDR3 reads CASSISGGTDTQYF. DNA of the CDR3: TGCGCCAGCAGCATCAGCGGGGGCACAGATACGCAGTATTTT.

CDR3 protein: CSVTGTGSCEQYF. The CDR3 DNA sequence: TGCAGCGTTACCGGGACAGGGTCTTGCGAGCAGTACTTC. V and J are TRBV29-1 and TRBJ2-5; 9 bases are shared with TRBD1. With the DNA end fitting TRBJ2-7 better, the J assignment may be wrong. This CDR3 has 13 amino acids. The V gene's germline CDR1 is SQVTM and CDR2 ANQGSEA.

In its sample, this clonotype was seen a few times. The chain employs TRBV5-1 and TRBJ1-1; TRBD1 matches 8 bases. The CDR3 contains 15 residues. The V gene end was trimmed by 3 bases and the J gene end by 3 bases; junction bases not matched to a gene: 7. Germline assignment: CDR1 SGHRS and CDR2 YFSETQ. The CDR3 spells CASSSTRQGHTEAFF. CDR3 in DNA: TGCGCCAGCAGCTCGACCCGACAGGGGCACACTGAAGCTTTCTTT.

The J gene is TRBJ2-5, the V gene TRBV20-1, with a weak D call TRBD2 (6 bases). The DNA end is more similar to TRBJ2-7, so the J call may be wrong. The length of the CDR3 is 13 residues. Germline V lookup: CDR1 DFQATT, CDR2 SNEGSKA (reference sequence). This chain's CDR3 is CSAARELVDEQYF. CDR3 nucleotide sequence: TGCAGTGCTGCTCGGGAGCTCGTCGACGAGCAGTACTTC.

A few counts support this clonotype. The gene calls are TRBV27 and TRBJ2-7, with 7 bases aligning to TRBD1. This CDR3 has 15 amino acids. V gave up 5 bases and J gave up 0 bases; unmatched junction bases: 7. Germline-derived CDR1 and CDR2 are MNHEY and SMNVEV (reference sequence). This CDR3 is CASSPQTGSSYEQYF. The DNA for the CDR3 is TGTGCCAGCAGTCCGCAGACAGGGAGCTCCTACGAGCAGTACTTC.

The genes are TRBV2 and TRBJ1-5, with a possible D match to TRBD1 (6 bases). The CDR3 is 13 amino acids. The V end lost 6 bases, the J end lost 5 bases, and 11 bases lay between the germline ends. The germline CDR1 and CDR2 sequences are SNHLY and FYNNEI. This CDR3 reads CASRGTPYQPQHF. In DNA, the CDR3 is TGTGCCAGCAGGGGGACACCATATCAGCCCCAGCATTTT.

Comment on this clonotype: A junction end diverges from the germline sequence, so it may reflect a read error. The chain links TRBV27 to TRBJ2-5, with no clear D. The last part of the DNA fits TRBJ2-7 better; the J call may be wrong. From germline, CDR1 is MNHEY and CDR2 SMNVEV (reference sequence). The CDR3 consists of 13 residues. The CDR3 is CAGSSRGSYEQYF. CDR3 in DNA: TGTGCCGGCAGTTCTCGCGGTTCCTACGAGCAGTACTTC.

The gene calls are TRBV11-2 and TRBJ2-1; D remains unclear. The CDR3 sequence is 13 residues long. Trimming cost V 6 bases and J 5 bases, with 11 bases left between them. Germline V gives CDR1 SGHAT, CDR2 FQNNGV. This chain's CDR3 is CASRPTTNNEQFF. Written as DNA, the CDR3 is TGTGCCAGCAGACCGACAACCAACAATGAGCAGTTCTTC.

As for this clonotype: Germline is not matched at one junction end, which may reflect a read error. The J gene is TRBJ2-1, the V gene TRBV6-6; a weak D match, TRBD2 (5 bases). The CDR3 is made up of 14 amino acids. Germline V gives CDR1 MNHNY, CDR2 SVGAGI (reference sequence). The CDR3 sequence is CASSPGVSYNKQFF. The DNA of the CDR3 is TGTGCCAGCAGTCCCGGGGTATCCTACAATAAGCAGTTCTTC.

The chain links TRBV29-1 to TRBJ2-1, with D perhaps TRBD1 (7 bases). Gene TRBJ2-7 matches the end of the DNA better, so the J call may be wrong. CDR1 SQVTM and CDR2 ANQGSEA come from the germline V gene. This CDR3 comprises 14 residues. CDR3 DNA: TGCAGCGTTGAGAGGAGGGGGCAGGTCTATGAGCAGTACTTC. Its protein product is CSVERRGQVYEQYF.

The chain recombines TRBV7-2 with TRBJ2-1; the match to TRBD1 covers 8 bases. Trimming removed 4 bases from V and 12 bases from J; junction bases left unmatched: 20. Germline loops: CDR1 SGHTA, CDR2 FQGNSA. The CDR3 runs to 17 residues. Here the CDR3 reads CASSSLRGRIAEQRQFF. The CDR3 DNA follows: TGTGCCAGCAGCTCGCTCAGGGGGCGCATAGCGGAGCAGCGGCAGTTCTTC.

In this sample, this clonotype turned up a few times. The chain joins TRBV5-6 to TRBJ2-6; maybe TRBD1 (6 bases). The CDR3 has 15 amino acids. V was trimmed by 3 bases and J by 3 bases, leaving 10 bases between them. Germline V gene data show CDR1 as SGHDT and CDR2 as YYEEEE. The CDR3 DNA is TGTGCCAGCAGCTCCAGGGGTCGTGGGGCCAACGTCCTGACTTTC. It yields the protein CASSSRGRGANVLTF.

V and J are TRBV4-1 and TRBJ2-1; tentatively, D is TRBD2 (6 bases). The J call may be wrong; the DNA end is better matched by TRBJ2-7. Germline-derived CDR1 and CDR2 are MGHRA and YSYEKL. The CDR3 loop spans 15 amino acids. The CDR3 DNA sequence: TGCGCCAGCAGCCAAGACGGGACTCTTTACAATGAGCAGTACTTC. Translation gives CASSQDGTLYNEQYF.